These 17 T cell receptor beta chains were sequenced from one sample in a study of Ad26.COV2.S vaccination and SARS-CoV-2 variants. Treatment here: some 19 received Ad26.COV2.S at low or high dose, single or two shots; several received placebo; per-sample allocation not given. Day 63 following the first vaccine or placebo injection was when the samples were taken. Clones were sequenced by immunoSEQ multiplex PCR, and TCRdb holds only the in-frame ones, with some missing. The sample includes hundreds of thousands of clones, about 88% seen only once; the top ten take 9.5% to 12%. The material sequenced was peripheral blood, taken in a trial of Ad26.COV2.S vaccine versus placebo. The receptors were gathered from a person aged 18 to 59 who received the Ad26.COV2.S COVID-19 vaccine or a placebo.

This sequence joins TRBV28 and TRBJ2-7, with 9 bases aligning to TRBD1. The CDR3 is made up of 14 amino acids. V was clipped by 7 bases and J by 2 bases; unmatched bases: 6. CDR1 and CDR2 from the germline V gene are MDHEN and SYDVKM. The CDR3 DNA reads TGTGCCAGCATTTCGGGACAGGGTCCCTACGAGCAGTACTTC. Residues: CASISGQGPYEQYF.

J is TRBJ2-5 and V is TRBV5-4, with 11 nucleotides matching TRBD2. CDR1 is SGHNT, CDR2 YYREEE, per germline (reference sequence). The CDR3 length is 17 residues. V dropped 2 bases and J dropped 2; count of bases not matched to a gene: 8. This CDR3 reads CASSFGLAGGGQETQYF. CDR3 nucleotides: TGTGCCAGCAGCTTCGGGCTAGCGGGGGGAGGACAAGAGACCCAGTACTTC.

V and J are TRBV7-8 and TRBJ1-1, with D possibly TRBD1 on 5 matching bases. The ends were cut back, 3 bases at V and 1 base at J, with 15 bases in the middle. The CDR3 loop spans 16 amino acids. Germline loops: CDR1 SGHVS, CDR2 FQNEAQ. CDR3 loop: CASSFPSGIGNTEAFF. CDR3 nucleotide sequence: TGTGCCAGCAGCTTTCCCTCAGGGATAGGGAACACTGAAGCTTTCTTT.

This clone has only one observation. The J gene is TRBJ2-7, the V gene TRBV19; D is ambiguous. V was pared by 8 bases and J by 2 bases, with 10 bases between. Looked up from germline, CDR1 is LNHDA and CDR2 is SQIVND (reference sequence). The CDR3 totals 12 residues. In DNA, the CDR3 is TGTGCCAGTTCGGACGGACCCTACGAGCAGTACTTC. As protein: CASSDGPYEQYF. The full variable domain, completed using reference TRBV19 and TRBJ2-7, is DGGITQSPKYLFRKEGQNVTLSCEQNLNHDAMYWYRQDPGQGLRLIYYSQIVNDFQKGDIAEGYSVSREKKESFPLTVTSAQKNPTAFYLCASSDGPYEQYFGPGTRLTVT.

This clone was recorded once. The chain joins TRBV28 to TRBJ1-6; a weak D match, TRBD1 (5 bases). V was cut by 6 bases and J by 0 bases, with 18 bases left in between. Germline CDR1 MDHEN, CDR2 SYDVKM. The CDR3 loop spans 18 amino acids. CDR3: CASSLYIGGGSYNSPLHF. Here the CDR3 DNA reads TGTGCCAGCAGCCTTTATATTGGGGGGGGCTCCTATAATTCACCCCTCCACTTT.

The V and J genes are TRBV7-3 and TRBJ2-1; 13 bases agree with TRBD2. Germline lookup yields CDR1 SGHTA and CDR2 FQGTGA. This CDR3 spans 16 amino acids. J gave up 6 bases and V 5 bases, and 7 bases lay outside the gene matches. As DNA, the CDR3 is TGTGCCAGCAGCCTACTAGCGGGAGGGCCGGGCAATGAGCAGTTCTTC. Translating it yields CASSLLAGGPGNEQFF.

The CDR3 is CASSQVGTGGQPQHF. The CDR3 region has the DNA TGCGCCAGCAGCCAAGTGGGGACAGGGGGACAGCCCCAGCATTTT. The chain carries TRBV4-1 and TRBJ1-5; TRBD1 agrees at 11 bases. V lost 1 base, J lost 7 bases, and 3 bases stayed unmatched. Germline lookup yields CDR1 MGHRA and CDR2 YSYEKL. The CDR3 totals 15 residues.

The chain joins TRBV5-1 to TRBJ1-2; D perhaps matches TRBD1 (5 bases). This CDR3 is built from 16 residues. Germline lookup yields CDR1 SGHRS and CDR2 YFSETQ. V was cut by 2 bases and J by 7 bases, with 21 bases left in between. CDR3 DNA: TGCGCCAGCAGCTTAGGGGACGCCCCGGGAGGCCTTGGCTACACCTTC. Its translation: CASSLGDAPGGLGYTF.

The J gene is TRBJ1-3, the V gene TRBV5-1; D is uncertain. This CDR3 has 16 residues. The V end lost 4 bases, the J end lost 2 bases, and 16 bases lay between the germline ends. Germline CDR1 and CDR2: SGHRS and YFSETQ. The CDR3 nucleotides read TGCGCCAGCAGCCCTAGTGGTACCGGGACTGGAAACACCATATATTTT. This gives the protein CASSPSGTGTGNTIYF.

This chain links TRBV19 with TRBJ1-1, with 9 positions matching TRBD1. CDR3 length: 14 residues. Germline V gives CDR1 LNHDA, CDR2 SQIVND (reference sequence). After removal of 6 bases from V and 7 bases from J, the junction contained 9 bases not matched to a gene. CDR3 amino acids: CASRPGQGSYEAFF. Here the CDR3 DNA reads TGTGCCAGTAGGCCAGGACAGGGGTCCTATGAAGCTTTCTTT.

V gene TRBV6-5 combines with J gene TRBJ2-5; no clear D gene. The germline CDR1 and CDR2 sequences are MNHEY and SVGAGI. V gave up 0 bases and J gave up 1 base, with 6 bases separating them. There are 14 residues in the CDR3. The CDR3 DNA reads as TGTGCCAGCAGTTACTCGCAGACCCAAGAGACCCAGTACTTC. Its translation: CASSYSQTQETQYF.

The chain couples TRBV19 to TRBJ1-6, with D unresolved. The germline V gene encodes CDR1 LNHDA and CDR2 SQIVND (reference sequence). Trimming pared 6 bases from V and 8 bases from J, leaving 11 bases between. The CDR3 is 13 amino acids. The CDR3 loop is CASSPGLDSPLHF. The DNA of the CDR3 is TGTGCCAGTAGCCCGGGATTGGATTCACCCCTCCACTTT.

The V and J genes are TRBV5-1 and TRBJ1-5, with a tentative D call TRBD1 (5 bases). CDR1 and CDR2 (germline): SGHRS, YFSETQ. The CDR3 sequence is 13 residues long. The V gene lost 0 bases and the J gene lost 9 bases, with 10 bases spanning the gap. CDR3 region: CASSLEAGAPQHF. The DNA for the CDR3 is TGCGCCAGCAGCTTGGAAGCCGGGGCGCCCCAGCATTTT.

This chain connects TRBV6-5 to TRBJ2-1; D not resolved. CDR1 MNHEY and CDR2 SVGAGI come from the germline V gene. The length of the CDR3 is 13 residues. Trimming cost V 5 bases and J 7 bases, with 12 bases left between them. In nucleotides, the CDR3 is TGTGCCAGCAGTATGGGCCCCACGAATGAGCAGTTCTTC. It is translated as CASSMGPTNEQFF.

The gene calls are TRBV3-1 (or the pseudogene TRBV3-2) and TRBJ1-6; TRBD1 aligns across 7 bases. Trimming cost V 4 bases and J 5 bases; bases outside gene matches: 5. Germline V gives CDR1 LGHDT, CDR2 YNNKEL (reference sequence). There are 15 residues in the CDR3. The CDR3 sequence is CASSPRQGHNSPLHF. The CDR3, as DNA: TGTGCCAGCAGCCCCCGACAGGGACATAATTCACCCCTCCACTTT.

The chain employs TRBV11-2 and TRBJ2-5, with D perhaps matching TRBD2 (6 bases). Germline V gene lookup returns CDR1 SGHAT and CDR2 FQNNGV. Between the trimmed V and J ends, which lost 6 bases and 1 base, there was a span of 12 bases. The CDR3 runs 14 residues. The CDR3 DNA sequence: TGTGCCAGCAGAGCCCCGGGACTCCAAGAGACCCAGTACTTC. It yields the protein CASRAPGLQETQYF.

The chain uses TRBV3-1 (or the pseudogene TRBV3-2) and TRBJ1-4, with D perhaps matching TRBD1 (6 bases). The germline V gene has CDR1 LGHDT and CDR2 YNNKEL (reference sequence). V was pared by 5 bases and J by 10 bases, with 20 bases between. The CDR3 consists of 15 residues. The CDR3 here is CASSKRQAVGGKLFF. CDR3 coding DNA: TGTGCCAGCAGCAAGCGACAGGCGGTGGGTGGAAAACTGTTTTTT.